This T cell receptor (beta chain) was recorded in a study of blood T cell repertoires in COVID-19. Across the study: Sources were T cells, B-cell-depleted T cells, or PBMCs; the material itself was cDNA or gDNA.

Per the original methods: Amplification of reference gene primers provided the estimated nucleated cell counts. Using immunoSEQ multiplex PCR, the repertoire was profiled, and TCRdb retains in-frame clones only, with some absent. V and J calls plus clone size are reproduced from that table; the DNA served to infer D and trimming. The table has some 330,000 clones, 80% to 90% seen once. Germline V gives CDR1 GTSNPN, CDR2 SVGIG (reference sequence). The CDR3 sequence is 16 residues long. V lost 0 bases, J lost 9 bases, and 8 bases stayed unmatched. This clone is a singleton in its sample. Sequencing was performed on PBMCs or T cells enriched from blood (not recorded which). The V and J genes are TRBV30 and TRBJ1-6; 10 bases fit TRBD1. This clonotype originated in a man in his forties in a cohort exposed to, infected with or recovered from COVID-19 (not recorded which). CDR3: CAWSVQRTGGISPLHF. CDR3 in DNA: TGTGCCTGGAGTGTACAAAGGACAGGGGGGATTTCACCCCTCCACTTT.